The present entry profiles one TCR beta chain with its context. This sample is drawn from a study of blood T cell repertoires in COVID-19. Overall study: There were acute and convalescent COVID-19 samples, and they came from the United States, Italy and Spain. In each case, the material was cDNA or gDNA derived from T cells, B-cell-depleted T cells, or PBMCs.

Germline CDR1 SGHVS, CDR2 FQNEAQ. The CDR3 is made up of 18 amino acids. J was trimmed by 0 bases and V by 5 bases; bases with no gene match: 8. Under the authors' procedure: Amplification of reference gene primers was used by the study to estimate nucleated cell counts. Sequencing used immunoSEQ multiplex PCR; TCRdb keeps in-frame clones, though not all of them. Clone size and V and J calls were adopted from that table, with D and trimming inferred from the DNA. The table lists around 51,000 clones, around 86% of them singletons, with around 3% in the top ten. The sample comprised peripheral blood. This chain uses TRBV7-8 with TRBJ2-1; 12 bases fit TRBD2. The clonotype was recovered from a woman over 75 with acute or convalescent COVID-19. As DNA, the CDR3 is TGTGCCAGCAGCCCCACTAGCGGGGGGATTAGCTCCTACAATGAGCAGTTCTTC. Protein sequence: CASSPTSGGISSYNEQFF.